Listed here is a single TCR beta chain. The data belong to a study of T cell changes during pregnancy in multiple sclerosis. Generated by immunoSEQ multiplex PCR, the TCRdb table keeps only in-frame clones and is missing some. The profile covers about 87,000 clones, with roughly 93% appearing a single time and 1.2% to 1.5% taken by the ten largest. The V segment lost 5 bases and the J segment 3 bases; nucleotides outside the gene matches: 9. This CDR3 comprises 15 residues. CDR1 is MNHEY and CDR2 is SMNVEV in the germline V gene (reference sequence). The rearrangement links TRBV27 to TRBJ2-7; TRBD2 matches at 8 bases. The sequences come from peripheral blood, collected in the third trimester of pregnancy. This sequence originates from a female donor in good health, enrolled as a control in a pregnancy study. The CDR3 here is CASSPPGGGLYEQYF. The CDR3 nucleotides read TGTGCCAGCAGTCCTCCCGGGGGGGGCCTCTACGAGCAGTACTTC.